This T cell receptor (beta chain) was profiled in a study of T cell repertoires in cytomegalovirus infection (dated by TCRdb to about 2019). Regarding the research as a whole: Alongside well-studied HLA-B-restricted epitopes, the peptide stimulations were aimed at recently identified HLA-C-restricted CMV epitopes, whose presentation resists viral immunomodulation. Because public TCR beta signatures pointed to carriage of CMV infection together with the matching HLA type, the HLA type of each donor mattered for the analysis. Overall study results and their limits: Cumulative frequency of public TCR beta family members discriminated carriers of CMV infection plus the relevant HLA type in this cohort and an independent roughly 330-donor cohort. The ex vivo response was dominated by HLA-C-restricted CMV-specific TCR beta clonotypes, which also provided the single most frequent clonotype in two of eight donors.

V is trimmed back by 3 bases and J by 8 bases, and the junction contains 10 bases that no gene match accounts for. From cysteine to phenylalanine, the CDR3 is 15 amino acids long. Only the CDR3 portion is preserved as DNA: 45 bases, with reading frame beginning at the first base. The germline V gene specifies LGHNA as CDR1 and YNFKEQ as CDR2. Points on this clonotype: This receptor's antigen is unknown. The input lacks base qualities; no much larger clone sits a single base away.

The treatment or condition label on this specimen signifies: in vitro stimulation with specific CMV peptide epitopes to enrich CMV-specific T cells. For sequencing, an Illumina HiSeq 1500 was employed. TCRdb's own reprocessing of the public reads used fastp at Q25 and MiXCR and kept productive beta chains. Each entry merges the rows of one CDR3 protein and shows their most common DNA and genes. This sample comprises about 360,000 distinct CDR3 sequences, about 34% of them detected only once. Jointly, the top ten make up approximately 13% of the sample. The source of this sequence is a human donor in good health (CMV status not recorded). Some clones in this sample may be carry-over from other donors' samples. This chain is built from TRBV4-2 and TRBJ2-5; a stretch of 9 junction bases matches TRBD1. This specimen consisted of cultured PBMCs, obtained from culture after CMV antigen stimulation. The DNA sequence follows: TGTGCCAGCAGCCACCAGAGGGAGACAGGGGGTACCCAGTACTTC. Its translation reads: CASSHQRETGGTQYF.